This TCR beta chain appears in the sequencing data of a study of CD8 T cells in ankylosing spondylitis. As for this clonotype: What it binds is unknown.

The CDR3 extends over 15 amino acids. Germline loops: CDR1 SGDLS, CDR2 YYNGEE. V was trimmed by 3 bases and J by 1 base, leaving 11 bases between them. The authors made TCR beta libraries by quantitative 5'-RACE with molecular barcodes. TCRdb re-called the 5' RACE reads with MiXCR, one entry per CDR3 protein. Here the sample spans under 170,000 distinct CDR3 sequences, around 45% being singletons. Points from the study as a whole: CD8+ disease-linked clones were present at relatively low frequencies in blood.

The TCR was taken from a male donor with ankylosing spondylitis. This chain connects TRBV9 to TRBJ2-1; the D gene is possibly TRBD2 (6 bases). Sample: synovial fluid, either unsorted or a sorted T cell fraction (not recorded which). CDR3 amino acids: CASSGSGLSYNEQFF. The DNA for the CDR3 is TGTGCCAGCAGCGGGAGCGGGTTATCCTACAATGAGCAGTTCTTC.